A single sample is the source of the 7 T cell receptor beta chains below, sequenced in a study of T cells in Graves' hyperthyroidism and ophthalmopathy. RNA transcripts were the template for amplifying TCR beta CDR3 regions. The HTBI primer set was used in a first-round RT-PCR of the TCR CDR3. TCRdb reprocessed the multiplex PCR reads with MiXCR, giving one entry per CDR3 protein. The sample includes around 250,000 distinct CDR3 sequences, roughly 17% seen only once; the top ten take around 26%. The sequencing input was blood. These receptors originate from a woman between 18 and 29 years old with Graves' ophthalmopathy.

This clonotype was counted many times. V and J are TRBV28 and TRBJ2-7, with D maybe TRBD1 (5 bases). In germline, CDR1 is MDHEN, CDR2 SYDVKM. The CDR3 extends over 14 amino acids. V was clipped by 2 bases and J by 2 bases, with 10 bases between them. The CDR3 nucleotides are TGTGCCAGCAGTTTAACAGGACCTACCTACGAGCAGTACTTC. Translating gives CASSLTGPTYEQYF.

This clonotype was counted many times. The rearrangement links TRBV12-3 or TRBV12-4 to TRBJ2-7; D may be TRBD1 (6 bases). The CDR3 is 12 residues long. V dropped 6 bases and J dropped 9 bases, with 15 bases sitting between them. Here the CDR3 DNA reads TGTGCCAGCAGGCCATCACAGGGCTCGCAGTACTTC. This gives the protein CASRPSQGSQYF.

This clonotype was observed many times. This sequence joins TRBV5-6 and TRBJ1-1, with 9 bases identical to TRBD1. Germline CDR1 is SGHDT and CDR2 is YYEEEE. With 1 base clipped from V and 0 bases from J, the junction kept 4 bases outside the gene matches. This CDR3 spans 16 amino acids. In DNA form, the CDR3 reads TGTGCCAGCAGCTTGTTGGGGACAGGGATGAACACTGAAGCTTTCTTT. Translation: CASSLLGTGMNTEAFF.

In its sample, this clonotype was seen many times. V usage is TRBV18 and J usage is TRBJ2-6, with D perhaps matching TRBD1 or TRBD2 (5 bases each). CDR1 is KGHSH, CDR2 LQKENI, per germline. This CDR3 comprises 16 residues. Trimming took 6 bases from V and 4 from J, leaving 16 bases between them. The CDR3 bases are TGTGCCAGCTCGCCGGATCCGGGGCGCGGGGCCAACGTCCTGACTTTC. Protein product: CASSPDPGRGANVLTF.

As for this clonotype: This clone may be a read error of a much larger clone one base away. CDR3 loop: CASSLVYREGTQYF. The CDR3 region has the DNA TGTGCCAGCAGCTTAGTGTATAGGGAAGGGACCCAGTACTTC. This chain uses TRBV7-8 with TRBJ2-5; D not resolved. The CDR3 extends over 14 amino acids. The V and J ends lost 1 base and 7 bases respectively, with 13 bases between them. The germline CDR1 and CDR2 sequences are SGHVS and FQNEAQ.

Many counts were recorded for this clonotype. The chain recombines TRBV12-3 or TRBV12-4 with TRBJ2-4; a weak D match, TRBD2 (5 bases). CDR3 size: 17 residues. Deletions cut 6 bases from V and 0 bases from J, with 18 bases between. CDR3 bases: TGTGCCAGCAGCCCTCCTGCTAGCAGTTTAGCCAAAAACATTCAGTACTTC. Translating it yields CASSPPASSLAKNIQYF.

The gene calls are TRBV14 and TRBJ1-6, with D uncertain. V shed 1 base and J shed 6 bases, with 10 bases lying between them. The CDR3 sequence is 15 residues long. Germline CDR1 reads SGHDN; CDR2 reads FVKESK. In nucleotides, the CDR3 is TGTGCCAGCAGCCAAGTGGTCGCGGGTAATTCACCCCTCCACTTT. It encodes CASSQVVAGNSPLHF. Combining the CDR3 with reference TRBV14 and TRBJ1-6 gives the whole variable domain EAGVTQFPSHSVIEKGQTVTLRCDPISGHDNLYWYRRVMGKEIKFLLHFVKESKQDESGMPNNRFLAERTGGTYSTLKVQPAELEDSGVYFCASSQVVAGNSPLHFGNGTRLTVT.